This T cell receptor (beta chain) was identified during a study of blood T cell repertoires in COVID-19. Here immunoSEQ multiplex PCR was the method, and the copy in TCRdb shows in-frame clones only, minus some. Among about 310,000 clones listed, about 91% were seen once. This CDR3 comprises 15 residues. Trimming cost V 3 bases and J 9 bases, with 15 bases left between them. Germline values: CDR1 KGHSH, CDR2 LQKENI. The sequence was collected from a woman under 30 who had recovered from COVID-19. Sequenced input: PBMCs or T cells enriched from blood (not recorded which). The rearrangement joins TRBV18 to TRBJ1-6; D is uncertain. The CDR3 DNA follows: TGTGCCAGCTCACCCGGGAGAGTCGGTGGTTCACCCCTCCACTTT. Protein sequence: CASSPGRVGGSPLHF.